A selection of T cell receptor beta chains follows, all from one sample in a study of OX40 agonist ivuxolimab in advanced cancers. The method was immunoSEQ multiplex PCR; TCRdb's version includes in-frame clones alone and lacks a portion of them. The sample carries roughly 92,000 clones, approximately 80% recorded once. This specimen was CD4+ or CD8+ T cells sorted from blood, taken in a trial of the OX40 agonist ivuxolimab. The receptors come from an adult with an advanced solid tumor such as melanoma, head and neck, liver or kidney cancer. Each CDR3 is given with its conserved first and last residue. D genes are given only for firm matches. The size entry is marked missing in some rows and otherwise reads once, few, many or a size class.

j_gene: TRBJ1-2; abundance: NA; d_gene: TRBD1; v_gene: TRBV5-1; CDR3aa: CASGEAGGKGYTF; CDR3nt: TGCGCCAGCGGAGAGGCAGGGGGGAAAGGCTACACCTTC
j_gene: TRBJ2-7; abundance: NA; d_gene: NA; v_gene: TRBV2; CDR3aa: CASIDGQGEYEQYF; CDR3nt: TGTGCCAGCATCGACGGGCAGGGAGAGTACGAGCAGTACTTC
j_gene: TRBJ2-7; abundance: few; d_gene: NA; v_gene: TRBV5-1; CDR3aa: CASSSHSTSYEQYF; CDR3nt: TGCGCCAGCTCTAGTCATTCTACCTCCTACGAGCAGTACTTC
j_gene: TRBJ1-4; abundance: NA; d_gene: NA; v_gene: TRBV30; CDR3aa: CAWTFGVNEKLFF; CDR3nt: TGTGCCTGGACCTTTGGAGTAAATGAAAAACTGTTTTTT
j_gene: TRBJ2-7; abundance: NA; d_gene: NA; v_gene: TRBV18; CDR3aa: CASSLDLFGIDEQYF; CDR3nt: TGTGCCAGCTCACTGGACTTGTTCGGGATAGACGAGCAGTACTTC
j_gene: TRBJ2-3; abundance: once; d_gene: TRBD1; v_gene: TRBV5-1; CDR3aa: CASSRDRVTDTQYF; CDR3nt: TGCGCCAGCAGCCGGGACAGGGTAACAGATACGCAGTATTTT
j_gene: TRBJ2-1; abundance: once; d_gene: TRBD2; v_gene: TRBV6-1; CDR3aa: CASSVRTSGPEQFF; CDR3nt: TGTGCCAGCAGTGTGCGGACTAGCGGCCCGGAGCAGTTCTTC
j_gene: TRBJ2-6; abundance: NA; d_gene: NA; v_gene: TRBV11-2; CDR3aa: CASSRLGEGANVLTF; CDR3nt: TGTGCCAGCAGCCGACTGGGGGAAGGGGCCAACGTCCTGACTTTC
j_gene: TRBJ2-7; abundance: NA; d_gene: TRBD1; v_gene: TRBV27; CDR3aa: CVSAGQGGEGVYEQYF; CDR3nt: TGTGTTTCCGCGGGACAGGGGGGAGAGGGCGTCTACGAGCAGTACTTC
j_gene: TRBJ1-1; abundance: once; d_gene: NA; v_gene: TRBV6-6; CDR3aa: CASRRPGIVGTEAFF; CDR3nt: TGTGCCAGCAGACGCCCGGGCATTGTAGGCACTGAAGCTTTCTTT
j_gene: TRBJ2-7; abundance: NA; d_gene: TRBD2; v_gene: TRBV7-2; CDR3aa: CASSTRTSGRNYEQYF; CDR3nt: TGTGCCAGCAGCACACGGACTAGCGGGAGAAACTACGAGCAGTACTTC
j_gene: TRBJ2-2; abundance: NA; d_gene: NA; v_gene: TRBV7-6; CDR3aa: CASSLAQGPLGRTGELFF; CDR3nt: TGTGCCAGCAGCTTAGCGCAGGGCCCTCTAGGAAGGACCGGGGAGCTGTTTTTT
j_gene: TRBJ1-1; abundance: NA; d_gene: TRBD1; v_gene: TRBV10-3; CDR3aa: CAISESDRSEAFF; CDR3nt: TGTGCCATCAGTGAGTCGGACAGGAGTGAAGCTTTCTTT
j_gene: TRBJ2-3; abundance: once; d_gene: TRBD2; v_gene: TRBV4-3; CDR3aa: CASSQDGTSHGDTQYF; CDR3nt: TGCGCCAGCAGCCAAGACGGGACTAGCCATGGAGATACGCAGTATTTT
j_gene: TRBJ2-1; abundance: NA; d_gene: TRBD2; v_gene: TRBV7-2; CDR3aa: CASSPLAGPNEQFF; CDR3nt: TGTGCCAGCAGCCCCCTAGCGGGGCCCAATGAGCAGTTCTTC
j_gene: TRBJ2-2; abundance: NA; d_gene: NA; v_gene: TRBV6-1; CDR3aa: CATKGTKNTGELFF; CDR3nt: TGTGCCACTAAGGGTACCAAGAACACCGGGGAGCTGTTTTTT
j_gene: TRBJ1-1; abundance: few; d_gene: TRBD1; v_gene: TRBV7-2; CDR3aa: CASSLTGGTEAFF; CDR3nt: TGTGCCAGCAGCCTCACAGGGGGCACTGAAGCTTTCTTT
j_gene: TRBJ1-2; abundance: NA; d_gene: TRBD1; v_gene: TRBV5-1; CDR3aa: CASSEGQGNGYTF; CDR3nt: TGCGCCAGCAGCGAGGGACAGGGGAATGGCTACACCTTC
j_gene: TRBJ2-7; abundance: NA; d_gene: NA; v_gene: TRBV9; CDR3aa: CASSVYSGSYEQYF; CDR3nt: TGTGCCAGCAGCGTATACAGCGGGTCATACGAGCAGTACTTC
j_gene: TRBJ2-7; abundance: NA; d_gene: NA; v_gene: TRBV7-2; CDR3aa: CASSSGRTGMGEQYF; CDR3nt: TGTGCCAGCAGCTCAGGTAGAACAGGGATGGGGGAGCAGTACTTC
j_gene: TRBJ2-1; abundance: NA; d_gene: TRBD2; v_gene: TRBV5-1; CDR3aa: CASSPGLAGGNEQFF; CDR3nt: TGCGCCAGCAGCCCCGGACTAGCGGGAGGCAATGAGCAGTTCTTC
j_gene: TRBJ2-2; abundance: NA; d_gene: TRBD2; v_gene: TRBV30; CDR3aa: CAWSGLAGGHTGELFF; CDR3nt: TGTGCCTGGAGTGGACTAGCGGGGGGGCACACCGGGGAGCTGTTTTTT
j_gene: TRBJ1-2; abundance: NA; d_gene: NA; v_gene: TRBV19; CDR3aa: CASSRNTNYGYTF; CDR3nt: TGTGCCAGTAGTCGGAATACTAACTATGGCTACACCTTC
j_gene: TRBJ1-1; abundance: NA; d_gene: TRBD1; v_gene: TRBV6-1; CDR3aa: CASKFGTGNTEAFF; CDR3nt: TGTGCCAGCAAGTTCGGGACAGGGAACACTGAAGCTTTCTTT
j_gene: TRBJ1-2; abundance: once; d_gene: NA; v_gene: TRBV10-3; CDR3aa: CAISAVGTSFTF; CDR3nt: TGTGCCATCAGTGCTGTGGGGACGAGTTTCACCTTC
j_gene: TRBJ1-5; abundance: NA; d_gene: TRBD1; v_gene: TRBV2; CDR3aa: CASSDRGRGSNQPQHF; CDR3nt: TGTGCCAGCAGTGACAGGGGGCGCGGGAGCAATCAGCCCCAGCATTTT
j_gene: TRBJ2-7; abundance: NA; d_gene: NA; v_gene: TRBV6-1; CDR3aa: CASGDTTPPYEQYF; CDR3nt: TGTGCCAGCGGGGACACAACTCCTCCCTACGAGCAGTACTTC
j_gene: TRBJ1-5; abundance: once; d_gene: NA; v_gene: TRBV18; CDR3aa: CASSDRGGISNQPQHF; CDR3nt: TGTGCCAGCTCGGATAGGGGGGGCATTAGCAATCAGCCCCAGCATTTT
j_gene: TRBJ1-1; abundance: NA; d_gene: NA; v_gene: TRBV19; CDR3aa: CASSAGLGQWYTEAFF; CDR3nt: TGTGCCAGTAGTGCGGGCCTAGGGCAATGGTACACTGAAGCTTTCTTT
j_gene: TRBJ2-5; abundance: once; d_gene: NA; v_gene: TRBV18; CDR3aa: CASSPPGGGTGQETQYF; CDR3nt: TGTGCCAGCTCACCACCGGGTGGGGGTACGGGGCAAGAGACCCAGTACTTC
j_gene: TRBJ2-7; abundance: NA; d_gene: NA; v_gene: TRBV6-5; CDR3aa: CASSSPPSEQYF; CDR3nt: TGTGCCAGCAGTTCCCCCCCCTCTGAGCAGTACTTC
j_gene: TRBJ2-3; abundance: NA; d_gene: NA; v_gene: TRBV5-1; CDR3aa: CASSLWGVTDTQYF; CDR3nt: TGCGCCAGCAGCTTGTGGGGGGTAACAGATACGCAGTATTTT
j_gene: TRBJ2-3; abundance: NA; d_gene: TRBD1; v_gene: TRBV7-7; CDR3aa: CASSLDQGANTQYF; CDR3nt: TGTGCCAGCAGCTTGGACCAGGGGGCAAATACGCAGTATTTT
j_gene: TRBJ2-5; abundance: NA; d_gene: TRBD2; v_gene: TRBV5-8; CDR3aa: CASSLRTSGRETQYF; CDR3nt: TGTGCCAGCAGCTTGCGGACTAGCGGGAGAGAGACCCAGTACTTC
j_gene: TRBJ2-3; abundance: NA; d_gene: TRBD2; v_gene: TRBV7-9; CDR3aa: CASSPRGGAGDTQYF; CDR3nt: TGTGCCAGCAGCCCCCGGGGGGGGGCGGGAGATACGCAGTATTTT
j_gene: TRBJ1-2; abundance: once; d_gene: NA; v_gene: TRBV3-1/TRBV3-2; CDR3aa: CASILYTF; CDR3nt: TGTGCCAGCATTCTCTACACCTTC
j_gene: TRBJ2-1; abundance: NA; d_gene: TRBD2; v_gene: TRBV4-2; CDR3aa: CATEKGTSGSIREQFF; CDR3nt: TGTGCCACCGAGAAGGGGACTAGCGGGAGTATTAGGGAGCAGTTCTTC
j_gene: TRBJ1-5; abundance: NA; d_gene: TRBD1; v_gene: TRBV5-6; CDR3aa: CASSFDRGQPQHF; CDR3nt: TGTGCCAGCAGCTTTGACAGGGGCCAGCCCCAGCATTTT
j_gene: TRBJ1-2; abundance: NA; d_gene: NA; v_gene: TRBV5-1; CDR3aa: CASSLKGSGGYTF; CDR3nt: TGCGCCAGCAGCTTGAAGGGGAGTGGTGGCTACACCTTC
j_gene: TRBJ2-1; abundance: NA; d_gene: NA; v_gene: TRBV27; CDR3aa: CASSLLSGPSPGAYNEQFF; CDR3nt: TGTGCCAGCAGTTTGCTCAGCGGCCCCTCCCCGGGGGCCTACAATGAGCAGTTCTTC
j_gene: TRBJ1-5; abundance: NA; d_gene: TRBD1; v_gene: TRBV5-6; CDR3aa: CASSFRTGGARSNQPQHF; CDR3nt: TGTGCCAGCAGTTTTAGAACAGGGGGCGCGCGTAGCAATCAGCCCCAGCATTTT
j_gene: TRBJ2-5; abundance: NA; d_gene: NA; v_gene: TRBV11-1; CDR3aa: CASSSLGTGREQYF; CDR3nt: TGTGCCAGCAGCTCCTTAGGCACAGGGCGGGAGCAGTACTTC
j_gene: TRBJ2-5; abundance: NA; d_gene: TRBD1; v_gene: TRBV6-1; CDR3aa: CASSVGTGGETQYF; CDR3nt: TGTGCCAGCAGTGTTGGGACAGGGGGCGAGACCCAGTACTTC
j_gene: TRBJ1-5; abundance: once; d_gene: NA; v_gene: TRBV6-6; CDR3aa: CASSYSSGRLLQPQHF; CDR3nt: TGTGCCAGCAGTTACTCGAGTGGCAGGCTCTTGCAGCCCCAGCATTTT
j_gene: TRBJ2-2; abundance: NA; d_gene: TRBD2; v_gene: TRBV10-3; CDR3aa: CASGGASGTGELFF; CDR3nt: TGTGCCAGCGGGGGGGCTAGCGGTACCGGGGAGCTGTTTTTT
j_gene: TRBJ1-6; abundance: NA; d_gene: NA; v_gene: TRBV11-2; CDR3aa: CASSLGATANSPLHF; CDR3nt: TGTGCCAGCAGCTTAGGCGCCACGGCTAATTCACCCCTCCACTTT
j_gene: TRBJ2-5; abundance: NA; d_gene: NA; v_gene: TRBV9; CDR3aa: CASSVGPQETQYF; CDR3nt: TGTGCCAGCAGCGTAGGACCTCAAGAGACCCAGTACTTC
j_gene: TRBJ1-1; abundance: NA; d_gene: NA; v_gene: TRBV7-6; CDR3aa: CASSLLGEAFF; CDR3nt: TGTGCCAGCAGCTTACTGGGGGAAGCTTTCTTT
j_gene: TRBJ2-5; abundance: NA; d_gene: NA; v_gene: TRBV28; CDR3aa: CASSWMAGQETQYF; CDR3nt: TGTGCCAGCAGCTGGATGGCGGGCCAAGAGACCCAGTACTTC
j_gene: TRBJ2-5; abundance: NA; d_gene: NA; v_gene: TRBV18; CDR3aa: CASSPRVGGVETQYF; CDR3nt: TGTGCCAGCTCACCACGGGTCGGGGGAGTAGAGACCCAGTACTTC
j_gene: TRBJ1-2; abundance: NA; d_gene: NA; v_gene: TRBV18; CDR3aa: CASSPRGQSGYTF; CDR3nt: TGTGCCAGCTCACCACGGGGGCAATCTGGCTACACCTTC